Listed below are T cell receptor beta chains from one sample, sequenced in a study of cytomegalovirus exposure and HLA in healthy donors. This table comes from immunoSEQ multiplex PCR, and its TCRdb copy is limited to in-frame clones, with some not included. This sample has around 100,000 clones, with around 79% found just once. Source material: PBMCs. The receptors derive from a woman between 40 and 50 years old in good health and CMV-seronegative. Each CDR3 is given with its conserved first and last residue. D genes are given only for firm matches. Size is stated for part of the rows, as once, few or many counts, or as a class when the clone is expanded.

CASKEGMNTEAFF TGTGCCAGTAAGGAGGGGATGAACACTGAAGCTTTCTTT TRBV19 few . TRBJ1-1
CASSVGPGGEGYTF TGTGCCAGCAGCGTAGGTCCGGGCGGGGAGGGCTACACCTTC TRBV9 . . TRBJ1-2
CAISGGQGVDEKLFF TGTGCCATCAGTGGTGGACAGGGGGTCGATGAAAAACTGTTTTTT TRBV10-3 . TRBD1 TRBJ1-4
CASSLNLGVALNTEAFF TGTGCCAGCAGCTTGAATCTCGGGGTGGCCCTGAACACTGAAGCTTTCTTT TRBV5-6 . . TRBJ1-1
CASSYRQNNEQFF TGTGCCAGCAGCTATCGACAGAACAATGAGCAGTTCTTC TRBV7-2 once . TRBJ2-1
CASSLSAGDIEKLFF TGCGCCAGCAGCTTGTCGGCAGGGGATATTGAAAAACTGTTTTTT TRBV5-1 . . TRBJ1-4
CASSRGTGPWPQHF TGTGCCAGCAGTAGGGGGACAGGGCCTTGGCCCCAGCATTTT TRBV6-6 few TRBD1 TRBJ1-5
CASSSEGNYGYTF TGTGCCAGCTCCTCCGAGGGTAACTATGGCTACACCTTC TRBV18 . . TRBJ1-2
CASSLDITGELFF TGCGCCAGCAGCTTGGACATCACCGGGGAGCTGTTTTTT TRBV5-1 . . TRBJ2-2
CASSLGIAGGPGANVLTF TGCGCCAGCAGCTTGGGTATAGCGGGGGGGCCGGGGGCCAACGTCCTGACTTTC TRBV5-1 few TRBD2 TRBJ2-6
CASSSSPRMVSTDTQYF TGTGCCAGCAGCTCCTCCCCCAGGATGGTGAGCACAGATACGCAGTATTTT TRBV7-2 . . TRBJ2-3
CASSSRGRVTCNQPQHF TGCGCCAGCAGCTCAAGAGGCAGGGTAACTTGCAATCAGCCCCAGCATTTT TRBV4-3 . . TRBJ1-5
CAWSPWTGRNEKLFF TGTGCCTGGAGTCCATGGACAGGGAGAAATGAAAAACTGTTTTTT TRBV30 few TRBD1 TRBJ1-4
CASSRMRSDTEAFF TGTGCCAGCAGCCGGATGAGGTCAGACACTGAAGCTTTCTTT TRBV14 . . TRBJ1-1
CASSQNRGLQETQYF TGTGCCAGCAGCCAAAACAGGGGACTTCAAGAGACCCAGTACTTC TRBV16 once . TRBJ2-5
CASSLAGTEAFF TGTGCCAGCAGCTTAGCAGGTACTGAAGCTTTCTTT TRBV11-2 . . TRBJ1-1
CSSSSGSTGYNSPLHF TGTTCCAGCAGCTCCGGGTCTACGGGGTATAATTCACCCCTCCACTTT TRBV7-9 . . TRBJ1-6
CASSRTSSGSYEQYF TGTGCCAGCAGTCGCACCTCTAGCGGTTCCTACGAGCAGTACTTC TRBV7-2 . TRBD2 TRBJ2-7
CASSPGQSNQPQHF TGTGCCAGCTCACCGGGACAAAGCAATCAGCCCCAGCATTTT TRBV18 once . TRBJ1-5
CASSQGQGAYGYTF TGCGCCAGCAGTCAAGGGCAGGGCGCCTATGGCTACACCTTC TRBV23-1 . . TRBJ1-2
CASSFSLQGGDNEQFF TGTGCCAGCAGCTTCTCCCTACAGGGGGGGGACAATGAGCAGTTCTTC TRBV7-7 . . TRBJ2-1
CASSPGTGSYEQYF TGCGCCAGCAGCCCTGGGACAGGATCCTACGAGCAGTACTTC TRBV4-3 few TRBD1 TRBJ2-7
CASSVATGLGYNEQFF TGTGCCAGCAGCGTAGCTACGGGACTAGGATACAATGAGCAGTTCTTC TRBV9 . TRBD2 TRBJ2-1
CASTLAGGYNEQFF TGTGCCAGCACACTAGCGGGGGGGTACAATGAGCAGTTCTTC TRBV11-2 . TRBD2 TRBJ2-1
CASSSSSYEQYF TGTGCCAGCAGCTCCTCCTCCTACGAGCAGTACTTC TRBV7-2 . . TRBJ2-7
CASSPPVAGGISEQFF TGTGCCAGCTCACCACCAGTTGCAGGGGGAATAAGTGAGCAGTTCTTC TRBV18 . TRBD1 TRBJ2-1
CASSPFTGELFF TGTGCCAGCAGCCCATTCACCGGGGAGCTGTTTTTT TRBV7-2 . . TRBJ2-2
CASSSNPNTEAFF TGTGCCAGCAGTTCCAATCCGAACACTGAAGCTTTCTTT TRBV28 . . TRBJ1-1
CASIGQGNTEAFF TGTGCCAGCATTGGACAGGGGAACACTGAAGCTTTCTTT TRBV6-1 few TRBD1 TRBJ1-1
CASSVVPRGGFQYEQYF TGTGCCAGCAGCGTAGTGCCCAGGGGCGGCTTCCAGTACGAGCAGTACTTC TRBV9 . . TRBJ2-7
CASRRGQAGRTNEQFF TGCGCCAGCAGACGGGGCCAAGCGGGCCGGACCAATGAGCAGTTCTTC TRBV10-2 once . TRBJ2-1
CASSPYRGGSYGYTF TGTGCCAGCAGCCCGTACCGTGGGGGGAGCTATGGCTACACCTTC TRBV5-6 . . TRBJ1-2
CASSQERRGSTGELFF TGTGCCAGCAGCCAAGAACGGCGGGGGTCCACCGGGGAGCTGTTTTTT TRBV4-2 . TRBD2 TRBJ2-2
CASRQSGDTQYF TGTGCCAGTCGGCAATCCGGGGATACGCAGTATTTT TRBV19 . . TRBJ2-3
CASSRGTSLSNYGYTF TGCGCCAGCAGCCGGGGGACGTCTCTATCGAACTATGGCTACACCTTC TRBV5-1 . . TRBJ1-2
CASSLGGLAPDQETQYF TGTGCCAGCAGCTTAGGGGGACTAGCGCCCGACCAAGAGACCCAGTACTTC TRBV13 . TRBD2 TRBJ2-5
CASSPNRGGTGELFF TGTGCCAGCAGCCCTAACCGGGGGGGCACCGGGGAGCTGTTTTTT TRBV9 . TRBD2 TRBJ2-2
CASSSLGEVHGYTF TGTGCCAGCAGTTCCCTCGGGGAGGTCCATGGCTACACCTTC TRBV27 once . TRBJ1-2
CASSPRGVWTEAFF TGTGCCAGCTCACCACGGGGAGTATGGACTGAAGCTTTCTTT TRBV18 . . TRBJ1-1
CAWSVQGYGTEAFF TGTGCCTGGAGTGTACAAGGATACGGGACTGAAGCTTTCTTT TRBV30 . . TRBJ1-1
CASSLVPDYPQETQYF TGTGCCAGCAGCTTAGTACCGGACTACCCCCAAGAGACCCAGTACTTC TRBV11-2 . . TRBJ2-5
CASLAGSSYNEQFF TGTGCCAGCCTAGCGGGGAGTTCATACAATGAGCAGTTCTTC TRBV19 . TRBD2 TRBJ2-1
CASSVGTGDGYTF TGTGCCAGCAGCGTAGGGACAGGGGATGGCTACACCTTC TRBV9 . TRBD1 TRBJ1-2
CASSPTGGQTQYF TGTGCCAGCAGCCCGACAGGGGGACAGACCCAGTACTTC TRBV5-6 . TRBD1 TRBJ2-5
CASSAGTSTYTDTQYF TGTGCCAGCAGTGCAGGGACTTCCACTTACACAGATACGCAGTATTTT TRBV6-1 . . TRBJ2-3
CASSLQPGQEAYEQYF TGTGCCAGCAGCCTGCAACCGGGACAGGAGGCCTACGAGCAGTACTTC TRBV5-5 . TRBD1 TRBJ2-7
CASSSSDTNEQFF . TRBV27 . . TRBJ2-1
CSVRDGQRYGYTF TGCAGCGTTCGGGACGGACAGCGCTATGGCTACACCTTC TRBV29-1 . . TRBJ1-2
CATRLGQENTGELFF TGTGCCACCAGACTCGGACAGGAGAACACCGGGGAGCTGTTTTTT TRBV10-3 . TRBD1 TRBJ2-2